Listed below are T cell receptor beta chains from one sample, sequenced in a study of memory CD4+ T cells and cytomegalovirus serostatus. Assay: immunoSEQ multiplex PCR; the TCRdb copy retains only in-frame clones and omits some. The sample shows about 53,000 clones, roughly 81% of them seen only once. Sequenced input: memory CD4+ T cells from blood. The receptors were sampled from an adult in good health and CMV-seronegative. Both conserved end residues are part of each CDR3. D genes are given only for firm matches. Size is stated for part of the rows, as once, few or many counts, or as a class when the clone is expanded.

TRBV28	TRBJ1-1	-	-	TGTGCCAGCAGTTTATTCGGGACATTGAACACTGAAGCTTTCTTT	CASSLFGTLNTEAFF
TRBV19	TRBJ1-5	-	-	TGTGCCAGTAGTATAAAAAGTCAGCCCCAGCATTTT	CASSIKSQPQHF
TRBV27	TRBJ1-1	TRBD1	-	TGTGCCAGCATTCACGATCCCTACAGGGGAGTCACTGAAGCTTTCTTT	CASIHDPYRGVTEAFF
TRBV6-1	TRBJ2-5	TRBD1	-	TGTGCCAGCAGTGACCCCGACAGGGAAGAGACCCAGTACTTC	CASSDPDREETQYF
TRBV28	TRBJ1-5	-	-	TGTGCCAGCAGTTTTGGACAGTTCCTTTCTTATCAGCCCCAGCATTTT	CASSFGQFLSYQPQHF
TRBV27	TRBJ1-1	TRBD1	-	TGTGCCAGCAGTTCTACAGGGGCGATCATGAACACTGAAGCTTTCTTT	CASSSTGAIMNTEAFF
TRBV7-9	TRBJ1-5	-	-	TGTGCCAGCAGCCCTAACGAGGGACAGCCCCAGCATTTT	CASSPNEGQPQHF
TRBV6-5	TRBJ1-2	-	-	TGTGCCAGCAGTTACGGGGGCAGGACTAACTATGGCTACACCTTC	CASSYGGRTNYGYTF
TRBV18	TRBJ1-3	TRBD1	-	TGTGCCAGCTCAGTCGACAGGGCCATCTCTGGAAACACCATATATTTT	CASSVDRAISGNTIYF
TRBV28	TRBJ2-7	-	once	TGTGCCAGCAGTCGCACCTGGGAGCAGTGCTTC	CASSRTWEQCF
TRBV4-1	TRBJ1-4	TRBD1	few	TGCGCCAGCAGCCGAACAGGGGCGTGGGGGGAAAAACTGTTTTTT	CASSRTGAWGEKLFF
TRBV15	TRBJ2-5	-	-	TGTGCCACCAGCAGAGACTCAGAGACCCAGTACTTC	CATSRDSETQYF
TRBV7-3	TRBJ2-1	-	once	TGTGCCAGCAGCTTAAATAGTCAACAAGAGCAGTTCTTC	CASSLNSQQEQFF
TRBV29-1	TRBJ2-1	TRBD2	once	TGCAGCGTTGTCGTCCTAGCGGGAATCGTACGAGATGAGCAGTTCTTC	CSVVVLAGIVRDEQFF
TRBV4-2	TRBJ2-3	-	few	TGTGCCAGCAGCCAAGAGGGCTTGAGGGGAGATACGCAGTATTTT	CASSQEGLRGDTQYF
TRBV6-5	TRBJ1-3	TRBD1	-	TGTGCCAGCAGTTTGAGGGGGCGCCGGGGAAACACCATATATTTT	CASSLRGRRGNTIYF
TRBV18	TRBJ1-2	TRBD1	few	TGTGCCAGCTCACCTGCAGGGGGCGAATATGGCTACACCTTC	CASSPAGGEYGYTF
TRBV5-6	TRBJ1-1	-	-	TGTGCCAGCAGCTTGGGAGCAGGGACACTACCCTTGGCTTTCTTT	CASSLGAGTLPLAFF
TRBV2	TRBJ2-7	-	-	TGTGCCAGCAGTGAACAAGGTTTTCACGAGCAGTACTTC	CASSEQGFHEQYF
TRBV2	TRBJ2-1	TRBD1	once	TGTGCCAGCAGTGAGAACAGGGGGCGCTTAAATGAGCAGTTCTTC	CASSENRGRLNEQFF
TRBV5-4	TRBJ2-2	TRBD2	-	TGTGCCAGCAGCCGCCAACTAGCGGGAGGGGGGGAGCTGTTTTTT	CASSRQLAGGGELFF
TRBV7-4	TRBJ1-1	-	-	TGTGCCAGCAGCTCATACAGGGATCTGAACACTGAAGCTTTCTTT	CASSSYRDLNTEAFF
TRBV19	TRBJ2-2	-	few	TGTGCCAGTAGTACCTTATGGGAACTTTTGAACACCGGGGAGCTGTTTTTT	CASSTLWELLNTGELFF
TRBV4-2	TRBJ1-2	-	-	TGTGCCAGCAGCCCCCTAGGCACTGATTATGGCTACACCTTC	CASSPLGTDYGYTF
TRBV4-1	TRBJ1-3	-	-	TGCGCCAGCAGCCAAGGGGATAACAGGGTCCTCTCTGGAAACACCATATATTTT	CASSQGDNRVLSGNTIYF
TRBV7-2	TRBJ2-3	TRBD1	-	TGTGCCAGCAGCAGGCCGGGACAGGGAAGGACAGATACGCAGTATTTT	CASSRPGQGRTDTQYF
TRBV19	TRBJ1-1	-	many	TGTGCCAGTAGGAACGTAGCGGGGTTCGCTGAAGCTTTCTTT	CASRNVAGFAEAFF
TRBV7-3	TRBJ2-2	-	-	TGTGCCAGCAGCTTACCTCGCGGGAAACACACCGGGGAGCTGTTTTTT	CASSLPRGKHTGELFF
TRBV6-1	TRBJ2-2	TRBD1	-	TGTGCCAGCCATGGGACAGGGGCGGACACCGGGGAGCTGTTTTTT	CASHGTGADTGELFF
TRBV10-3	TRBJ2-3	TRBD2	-	TGTGCCATCAGTGAAACCGGGACTAGCGGGAGGACCACAGATACGCAGTATTTT	CAISETGTSGRTTDTQYF
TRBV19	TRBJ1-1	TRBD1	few	TGTGCCAGTAGTCCTCGGGCAGGGGGCAGGGACACTGAAGCTTTCTTT	CASSPRAGGRDTEAFF
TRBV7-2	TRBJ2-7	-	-	TGTGCCAGCAGCTCTCAAGCGGACCTCTACGAGCAGTACTTC	CASSSQADLYEQYF
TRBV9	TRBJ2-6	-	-	TGTGCCAGCAGCGTAGGAGGAACCAAGGGCGGGGCCAACGTCCTGACTTTC	CASSVGGTKGGANVLTF
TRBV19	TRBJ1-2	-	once	TGTGCCAGTAGTCTAGACTCCGGACTTTACTATGGCTACACCTTC	CASSLDSGLYYGYTF
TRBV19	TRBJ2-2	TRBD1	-	TGTGCCAGTAGTACCCTGGGACAGAAGAACACCGGGGAGCTGTTTTTT	CASSTLGQKNTGELFF
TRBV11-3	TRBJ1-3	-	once	TGTGCCAGCAGCCAAAGAGGGGGTCCGTCTGGAAACACCATATATTTT	CASSQRGGPSGNTIYF
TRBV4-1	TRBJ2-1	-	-	TGCGCCAGCAGCCAAGACCCGACAGTGTACAATGAGCAGTTCTTC	CASSQDPTVYNEQFF
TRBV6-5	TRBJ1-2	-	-	TGTGCCAGCAGTCCTGGGACAAACTATGGCTACACCTTC	CASSPGTNYGYTF
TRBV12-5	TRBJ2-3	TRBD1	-	TGTGCTAGTGGTTTGGGACAGGGGCACACAGATACGCAGTATTTT	CASGLGQGHTDTQYF
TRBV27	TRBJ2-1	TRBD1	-	TGTGCCAGCAGTTTATCGGACAGGGTAATTGGGTCCTACAATGAGCAGTTCTTC	CASSLSDRVIGSYNEQFF